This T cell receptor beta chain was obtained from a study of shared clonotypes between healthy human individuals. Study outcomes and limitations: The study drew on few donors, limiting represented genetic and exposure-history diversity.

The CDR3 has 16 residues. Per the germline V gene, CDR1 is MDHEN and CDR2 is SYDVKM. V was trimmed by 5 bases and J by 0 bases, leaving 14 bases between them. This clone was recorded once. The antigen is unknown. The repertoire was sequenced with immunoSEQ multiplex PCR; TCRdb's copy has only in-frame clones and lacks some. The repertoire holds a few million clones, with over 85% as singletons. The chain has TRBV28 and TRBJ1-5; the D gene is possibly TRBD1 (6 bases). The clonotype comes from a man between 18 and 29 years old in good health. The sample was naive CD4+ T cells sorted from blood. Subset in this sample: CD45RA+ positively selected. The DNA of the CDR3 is TGTGCCAGCAGTCCCCGGACAGTTAATAGCAATCAGCCCCAGCATTTT. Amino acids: CASSPRTVNSNQPQHF.